Given below is one TCR beta chain in context. The antigen it recognizes is unknown. Base qualities are missing; no much larger clone stands one base away. Libraries were constructed by 5' RACE. Sequencer: Illumina HiSeq 2500. The second PCR ran for about 6 to 12 cycles and used a J-beta primer mix along with a sample-barcoded 5' primer. A template-switch 5' adaptor carrying 12 random nucleotides introduced a unique molecular identifier onto each TCR beta cDNA molecule. Each sample yielded at least 2.5 million CDR3-containing paired-end reads. First-strand cDNA synthesis was performed from all RNA using the Mint cDNA synthesis kit, with priming by a TRBC-specific oligonucleotide. Following uracil-DNA glycosylase treatment, all cDNA underwent a first 18-cycle PCR with the universal primers M1SS and BC2_uni_R. In the authors' own workflow: For normalization, 1 million high-quality reads, each with a distinct molecular identifier, were randomly selected from each sample. Reads with shared molecular identifiers were discarded instead of being binned into consensus sequences. CDR3 identification, clonotype clustering and error correction used MiTCR with a Q25 quality threshold and the strictest error-elimination algorithm. A nonparametric unseen species model using Euler transformation provided a lower-bound estimate of total TCR beta diversity. TCRdb handled the public reads itself, with Q25 trimming in fastp and clone calling in MiXCR, and kept productive beta chains. For every CDR3 protein sequence, its rows merge into one entry that carries the most common genes and DNA. The V and J calls come from TCRdb's annotation, not from the publication. This sample comprises some 900,000 distinct CDR3 sequences, approximately 49% of them detected only once. The top ten hold around an eighth of the sample.

From the germline V gene (reference sequence), CDR1 is GTSNPN and CDR2 is SVGIG. The V end loses 5 bases and the J end loses 3 bases, and a stretch of 14 bases separates them. There are 13 amino acids in the CDR3, from cysteine to phenylalanine inclusive. Just CDR3 DNA is preserved here, 39 bases in frame from base 1. This entry comes from a study of blood T cells in healthy people across ages (dated by TCRdb to the mid-2010s). With regard to the full study: In model experiments, roughly one uniquely barcoded TCR beta cDNA molecule per two T cells was captured by template switching. Four age groups were formed from the donors: young (average 16 years), middle-aged (more than 35), aged (over 55) and long-lived (82). To avoid experimental bias, donors of different ages were spread randomly across the sequencing lanes. The study analyzed two additional independent replicas of 1 million unique cDNA reads from the same blood draw for two donors, one aged 18 to 30 and one aged 80 or older. Using deep sequencing normalized with unique cDNA molecular identifiers, the study measured how TCR beta repertoire diversity changes with age. Beyond this particular receptor, the publication reports: A strong correlation was found between observed TCR beta diversity and the percentage of naive T cells measured by flow cytometry. Bulk unsorted PBMC profiling prevented conclusive comparison of naive and antigen-experienced compartments. Compared with the aged group, the long-lived group had more naive CD4+ T cells, fewer expanded clones and increased TCR diversity, suggesting age selection. As age increased, observed TCR beta diversity per million T cells dropped in a roughly linear way, and a significant reduction was already evident by age 40. The CMV infection status of donors was not known, potentially confounding age-related changes in expanded clonotypes. Estimates of total diversity based on one million sequenced T cells were regarded as lower bounds and as underestimates.

Donors were under 40 systemically healthy Caucasian individuals from Russia aged roughly 6 to 90 years. Approximately 9.3 milliliters of peripheral blood were collected from each donor into EDTA-treated Vacutainer tubes. Ficoll-Paque density-gradient centrifugation was used to isolate PBMCs, with at least 7 million obtained per sample. Trizol reagent was used to extract total RNA from PBMCs, with at least 5.5 micrograms per sample. The percentages of naive CD45RAhigh/CD27high T cells were determined by flow cytometry on a PBMC aliquot from every donor. The rearranged chain carries TRBV30 and TRBJ2-7; the D gene is perhaps TRBD1 or TRBD2, each of them matching over 6 bases. This TCR came from a young man in good health. Input material: blood. The CDR3 reads as follows: CAWDKGGSYEQYF. At the DNA level, the sequence is TGTGCCTGGGATAAGGGGGGAAGCTACGAGCAGTACTTC. The full variable domain, with segments outside the CDR3 supplied by the reference TRBV30 and TRBJ2-7 proteins, appears as SQTIHQWPATLVQPVGSPLSLECTVEGTSNPNLYWYRQAAGRGLQLLFYSVGIGQISSEVPQNLSASRPQDRQFILSSKKLLLSDSGFYLCAWDKGGSYEQYFGPGTRLTVT.